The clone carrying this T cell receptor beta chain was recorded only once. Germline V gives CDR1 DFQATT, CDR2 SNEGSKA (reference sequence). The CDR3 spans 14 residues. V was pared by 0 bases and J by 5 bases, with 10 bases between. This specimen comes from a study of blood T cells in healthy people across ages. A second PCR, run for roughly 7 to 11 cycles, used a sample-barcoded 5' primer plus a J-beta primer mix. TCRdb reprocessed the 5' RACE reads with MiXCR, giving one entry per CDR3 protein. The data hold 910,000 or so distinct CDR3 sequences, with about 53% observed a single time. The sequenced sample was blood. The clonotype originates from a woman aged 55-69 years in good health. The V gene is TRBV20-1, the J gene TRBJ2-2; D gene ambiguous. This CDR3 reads CSARETRRTGELFF. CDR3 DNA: TGCAGTGCTAGAGAGACACGCCGAACCGGGGAGCTGTTTTTT.